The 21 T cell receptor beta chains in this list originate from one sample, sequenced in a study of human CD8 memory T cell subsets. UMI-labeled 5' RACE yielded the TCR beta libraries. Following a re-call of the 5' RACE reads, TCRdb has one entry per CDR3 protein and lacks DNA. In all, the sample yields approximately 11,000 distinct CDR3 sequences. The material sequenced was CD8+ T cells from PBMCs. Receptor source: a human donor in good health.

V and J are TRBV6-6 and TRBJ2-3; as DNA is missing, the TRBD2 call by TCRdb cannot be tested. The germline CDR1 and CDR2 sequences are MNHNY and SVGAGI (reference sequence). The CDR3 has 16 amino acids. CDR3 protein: CASSTLAGASTDTQYF.

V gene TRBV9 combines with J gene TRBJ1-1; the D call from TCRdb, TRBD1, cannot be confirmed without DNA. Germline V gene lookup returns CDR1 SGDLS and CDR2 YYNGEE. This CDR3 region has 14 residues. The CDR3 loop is CASSGGGAGTEAFF.

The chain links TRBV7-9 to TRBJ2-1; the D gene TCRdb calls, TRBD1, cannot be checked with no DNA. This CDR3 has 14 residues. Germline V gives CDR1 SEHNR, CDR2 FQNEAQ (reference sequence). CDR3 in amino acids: CASSYGQTYNEQFF. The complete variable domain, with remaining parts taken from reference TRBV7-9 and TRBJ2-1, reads DTGVSQNPRHKITKRGQNVTFRCDPISEHNRLYWYRQTLGQGPEFLTYFQNEAQLEKSRLLSDRFSAERPKGSFSTLEIQRTEQGDSAMYLCASSYGQTYNEQFFGPGTRLTVL.

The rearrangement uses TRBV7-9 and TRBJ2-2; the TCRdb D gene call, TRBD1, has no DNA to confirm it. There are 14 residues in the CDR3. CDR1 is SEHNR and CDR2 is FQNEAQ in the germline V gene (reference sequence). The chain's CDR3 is CASIGTANTGELFF.

CDR3: CASSLRGAYEQYF. The J gene is TRBJ2-7, the V gene TRBV5-1; TCRdb lists TRBD1, though no DNA is available to test this call. This CDR3 comprises 13 residues. Germline CDR1 and CDR2: SGHRS and YFSETQ.

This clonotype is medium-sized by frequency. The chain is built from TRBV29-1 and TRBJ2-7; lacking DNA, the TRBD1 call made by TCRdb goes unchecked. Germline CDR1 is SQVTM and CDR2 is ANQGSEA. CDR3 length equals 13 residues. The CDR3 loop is CSVVSQGGTEQYF.

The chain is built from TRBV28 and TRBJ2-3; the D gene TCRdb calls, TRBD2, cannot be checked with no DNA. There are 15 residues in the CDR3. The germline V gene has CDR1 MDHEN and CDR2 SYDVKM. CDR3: CASSSRTSGWDTQYF.

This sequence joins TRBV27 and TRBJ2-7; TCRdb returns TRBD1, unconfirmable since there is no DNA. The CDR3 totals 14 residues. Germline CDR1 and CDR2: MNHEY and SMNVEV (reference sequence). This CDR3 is CASQNSGQAYEQYF.

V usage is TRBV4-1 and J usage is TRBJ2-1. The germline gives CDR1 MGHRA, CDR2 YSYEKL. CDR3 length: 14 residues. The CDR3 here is CASSHLSSYNEQFF.

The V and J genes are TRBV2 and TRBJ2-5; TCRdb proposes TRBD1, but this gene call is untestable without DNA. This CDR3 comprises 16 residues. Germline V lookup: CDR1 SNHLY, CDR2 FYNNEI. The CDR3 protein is CASSAWGQGWRETQYF.

The CDR3 spells CSATGQVTGSEQYF. The chain has TRBV20-1 and TRBJ2-7; the D gene TCRdb calls, TRBD1, cannot be checked with no DNA. The CDR3 has 14 residues. Germline V gene sequence: CDR1 DFQATT, CDR2 SNEGSKA (reference sequence).

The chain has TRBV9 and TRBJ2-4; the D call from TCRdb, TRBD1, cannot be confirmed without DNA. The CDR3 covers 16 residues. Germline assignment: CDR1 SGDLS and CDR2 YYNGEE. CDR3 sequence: CASSEGTGNSKNIQYF.

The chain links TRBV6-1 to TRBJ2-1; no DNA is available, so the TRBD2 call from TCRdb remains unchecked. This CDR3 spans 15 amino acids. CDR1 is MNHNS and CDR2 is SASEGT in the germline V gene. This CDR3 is CASSDLRGGYNEQFF.

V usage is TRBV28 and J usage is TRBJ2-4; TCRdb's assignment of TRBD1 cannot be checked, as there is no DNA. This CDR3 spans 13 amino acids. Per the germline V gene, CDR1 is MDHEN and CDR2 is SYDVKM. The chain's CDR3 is CASSLRYMGIQYF.

The CDR3 protein is CTSSHNLAVASMLDTQYF. J is TRBJ2-3 and V is TRBV1; the D call from TCRdb, TRBD2, cannot be confirmed without DNA. TRBV1 is deemed a pseudogene. The CDR3 length is 18 residues.

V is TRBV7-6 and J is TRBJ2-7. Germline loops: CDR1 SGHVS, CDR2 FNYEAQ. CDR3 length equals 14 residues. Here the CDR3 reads CASSPEVGIYEQYF.

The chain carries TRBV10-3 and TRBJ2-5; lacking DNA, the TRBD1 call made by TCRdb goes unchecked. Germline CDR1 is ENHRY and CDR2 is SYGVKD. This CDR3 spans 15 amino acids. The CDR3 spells CAISEEGRAQETQYF.

The CDR3 reads CASSVTAHEQYF. The chain recombines TRBV12-3 or TRBV12-4 with TRBJ2-7. The CDR3 contains 12 residues.

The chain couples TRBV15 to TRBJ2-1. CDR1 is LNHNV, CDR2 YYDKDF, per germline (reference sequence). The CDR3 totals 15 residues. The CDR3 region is CATSREAEIYNEQFF.

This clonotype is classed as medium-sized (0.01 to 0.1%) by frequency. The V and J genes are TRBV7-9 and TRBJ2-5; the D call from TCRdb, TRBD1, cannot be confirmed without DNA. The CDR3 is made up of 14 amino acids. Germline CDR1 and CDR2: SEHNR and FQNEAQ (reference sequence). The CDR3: CATEGGTAEETQYF.

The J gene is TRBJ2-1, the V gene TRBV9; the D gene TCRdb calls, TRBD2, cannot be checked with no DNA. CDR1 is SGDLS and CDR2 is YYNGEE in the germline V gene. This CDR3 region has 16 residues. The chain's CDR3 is CASSVSGRVENNEQFF.